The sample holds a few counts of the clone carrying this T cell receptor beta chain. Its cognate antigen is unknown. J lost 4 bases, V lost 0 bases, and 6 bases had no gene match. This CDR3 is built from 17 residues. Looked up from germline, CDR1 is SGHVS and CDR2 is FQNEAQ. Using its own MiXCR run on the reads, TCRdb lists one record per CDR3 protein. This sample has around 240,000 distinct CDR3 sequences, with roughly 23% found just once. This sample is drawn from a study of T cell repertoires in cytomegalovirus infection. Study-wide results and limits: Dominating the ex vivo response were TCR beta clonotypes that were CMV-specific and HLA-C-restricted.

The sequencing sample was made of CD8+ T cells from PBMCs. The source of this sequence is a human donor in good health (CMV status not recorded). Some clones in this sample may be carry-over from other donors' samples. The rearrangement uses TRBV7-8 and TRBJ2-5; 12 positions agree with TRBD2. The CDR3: CASSLAASGGATETQYF. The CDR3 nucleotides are TGTGCCAGCAGCTTAGCGGCTAGCGGGGGGGCCACAGAGACCCAGTACTTC.